This entry lists 20 T cell receptor beta chains sequenced from one sample in a study of identical twins. MiXCR, applied by TCRdb to the 5' RACE reads, yields one record per CDR3 protein. This sample has approximately 470,000 distinct CDR3 sequences, with approximately 14% found just once. The sample was also reused in another study, on yellow fever vaccine responses in identical twins.

Sequences were obtained from CD4+ T cells sorted from blood. The receptors stem from a woman under 30 in good health.

This chain connects TRBV6-5 to TRBJ2-7; 11 bases are shared with TRBD1. The V gene's germline CDR1 is MNHEY and CDR2 SVGAGI. J lost 3 bases, V lost 2 bases, and 15 bases had no gene match. The CDR3 covers 19 residues. CDR3 nucleotides: TGTGCCAGCAGTTACGAGGGACAGGGGGTCCTACCCTACCACTACGAGCAGTACTTC. Protein product: CASSYEGQGVLPYHYEQYF.

DNA of the CDR3: TGTGCCAGCAGCAAAACCCTCGGGACAGGCACAGATACGCAGTATTTT. Translation: CASSKTLGTGTDTQYF. V usage is TRBV28 and J usage is TRBJ2-3; 7 nucleotides agree with TRBD1. J lost 1 base, V lost 6 bases, and 10 bases had no gene match. This CDR3 comprises 16 residues. CDR1 is MDHEN and CDR2 is SYDVKM in the germline V gene.

A few counts support this clonotype. The chain links TRBV20-1 to TRBJ2-7, with a weak D call TRBD1 (5 bases). Germline CDR1 and CDR2: DFQATT and SNEGSKA (reference sequence). The CDR3 is 11 amino acids. The V end lost 6 bases, the J end lost 3 bases, and 9 bases lay between the germline ends. This chain's CDR3 is CSADRIYEQYF. For the CDR3, the DNA is TGCAGTGCCGACAGAATCTACGAGCAGTACTTC.

This clonotype was observed many times. The chain is built from TRBV20-1 and TRBJ2-4; 9 nucleotides match TRBD2. Germline CDR1 and CDR2: DFQATT and SNEGSKA (reference sequence). CDR3 size: 13 residues. V shed 4 bases, J shed 5 bases, and the junction held 3 bases outside the gene matches. The CDR3 DNA reads TGCAGTGCTAACCTAGCGGGGCAAAACATTCAGTACTTC. This encodes CSANLAGQNIQYF.

The rearrangement links TRBV3-1 to TRBJ2-2; TRBD1 matches at 7 bases. CDR3 length equals 17 residues. CDR1 and CDR2 (germline): LGHDT, YNNKEL (reference sequence). V was clipped by 10 bases and J by 2 bases; unmatched bases: 16. The chain's CDR3 is CATSHTGVHGNTGELFF. DNA of the CDR3: TGTGCCACCTCTCATACAGGGGTTCATGGAAACACCGGGGAGCTGTTTTTT.

This clonotype came up a few times. The CDR3 nucleotides are TGCGCCAGCAGCCACGGGGCTTCCTACAATGAGCAGTTCTTC. Residues: CASSHGASYNEQFF. This rearrangement joins TRBV5-1 to TRBJ2-1, with D possibly called TRBD1 or TRBD2 (5 bases each). Germline values: CDR1 SGHRS, CDR2 YFSETQ. This CDR3 has 14 residues. With 4 bases removed from V and 1 base from J, the gap between germline ends came to 9 bases.

This chain uses TRBV4-3 with TRBJ2-7; TRBD1 agrees at 8 bases. CDR3 length: 14 amino acids. CDR1 LGHNA and CDR2 YSLEER come from the germline V gene. Losses at the gene ends were 4 bases for V and 3 bases for J; bases not matched to a gene: 5. CDR3 nucleotide sequence: TGCGCCAGCAGCCGAGAGGACAGGGACTACGAGCAGTACTTC. Translating gives CASSREDRDYEQYF.

This clonotype appeared many times. This sequence joins TRBV20-1 and TRBJ2-2, with 8 bases fitting TRBD2. Germline lookup yields CDR1 DFQATT and CDR2 SNEGSKA (reference sequence). The V and J ends lost 6 bases and 5 bases, in that order; junction bases with no gene match: 20. This CDR3 has 18 residues. The CDR3 sequence: CSADYNFGGGRSTGELFF. Here the CDR3 DNA reads TGCAGTGCAGATTACAACTTTGGTGGCGGGAGGAGTACCGGGGAGCTGTTTTTT.

The rearrangement links TRBV28 to TRBJ2-2, with D possibly matching TRBD2 (6 bases). Germline lookup yields CDR1 MDHEN and CDR2 SYDVKM. V dropped 5 bases and J dropped 7 bases, with 26 bases sitting between them. The CDR3 totals 18 residues. The CDR3 loop reads CASSPPRLAPVHGGELFF. As DNA, the CDR3 is TGTGCCAGCAGTCCCCCTCGCCTAGCGCCTGTACATGGCGGGGAGCTGTTTTTT.

This rearrangement joins TRBV5-1 to TRBJ2-7; D not resolved. The CDR3 has 12 amino acids. Trimming pared 7 bases from V and 6 bases from J, leaving 14 bases between. The V gene's germline CDR1 is SGHRS and CDR2 YFSETQ. The CDR3 nucleotides are TGCGCCAGCTCCATCTCAGGACCCGAGCAGTACTTC. This gives the protein CASSISGPEQYF.

This sequence joins TRBV3-1 and TRBJ1-3; tentatively, D is TRBD1 (6 bases). CDR1 and CDR2 (germline): LGHDT, YNNKEL (reference sequence). Trimming took 7 bases from V and 0 from J, leaving 13 bases between them. The CDR3 is 15 amino acids. The DNA of the CDR3 is TGTGCCAGCACCGAACAGGGAGGCTCTGGAAACACCATATATTTT. Protein product: CASTEQGGSGNTIYF.

This clonotype was detected only a few times. The chain recombines TRBV4-3 with TRBJ2-7; no definite D call. Germline CDR1 LGHNA, CDR2 YSLEER. The length of the CDR3 is 14 residues. V was clipped by 0 bases and J by 7 bases, with 13 bases between them. CDR3 residues: CASSQDYGSGEQYF. The DNA for the CDR3 is TGCGCCAGCAGCCAAGATTACGGCTCCGGGGAGCAGTACTTC.

This clonotype was counted a few times. The CDR3 region is CASSHSDYYNEQFF. In nucleotides, the CDR3 is TGTGCCAGCAGCCATTCCGACTACTACAATGAGCAGTTCTTC. The chain is built from TRBV7-8 and TRBJ2-1; possible D gene TRBD2, 5 bases. There are 14 residues in the CDR3. V was trimmed by 5 bases and J by 3 bases, leaving 11 bases between them. Germline V CDR1 and CDR2: SGHVS, FQNEAQ.

Ten or more counts support this clonotype. The V gene is TRBV18, the J gene TRBJ2-5; possibly TRBD1 for D (7 bases). Germline lookup yields CDR1 KGHSH and CDR2 LQKENI. This CDR3 comprises 15 residues. The V gene lost 5 bases and the J gene lost 5 bases, with 18 bases spanning the gap. The CDR3 DNA is TGTGCCAGCTCATCCCTTTCAGGGGGGTATGAGACCCAGTACTTC. It yields the protein CASSSLSGGYETQYF.

This chain connects TRBV18 to TRBJ2-4; D not resolved. Germline V lookup: CDR1 KGHSH, CDR2 LQKENI. This CDR3 is built from 16 residues. V was pared by 0 bases and J by 0 bases, with 9 bases between. The CDR3 nucleotides are TGTGCCAGCTCACCACCGATGCCGACAGCCAAAAACATTCAGTACTTC. Its translation is CASSPPMPTAKNIQYF.

The genes are TRBV12-3 or TRBV12-4 and TRBJ2-2; D gene unclear. This CDR3 has 14 amino acids. With 3 bases removed from V and 3 bases from J, the gap between germline ends came to 8 bases. The DNA of the CDR3 is TGTGCCAGCAGTTTCCCCAGAGACACCGGGGAGCTGTTTTTT. The encoded protein is CASSFPRDTGELFF.

At least ten counts were recorded for this clonotype. This chain connects TRBV12-3 or TRBV12-4 to TRBJ1-2, with 10 bases lining up with TRBD1. Trimming removed 6 bases from V and 2 bases from J; junction bases left unmatched: 0. This CDR3 spans 13 amino acids. The DNA of the CDR3 is TGTGCCAGCAGGGGACAGGGGAACTATGGCTACACCTTC. It codes for CASRGQGNYGYTF.

This clonotype was seen only a few times. The gene calls are TRBV7-2 and TRBJ1-6; D unclear. The CDR3 is made up of 14 amino acids. The germline gives CDR1 SGHTA, CDR2 FQGNSA. The ends were cut back, 4 bases at V and 9 bases at J, with 13 bases in the middle. The CDR3 is CASSSDVGSSPLHF. CDR3 nucleotide sequence: TGTGCCAGCAGCTCAGATGTGGGGAGTTCACCCCTCCACTTT.

This clonotype was seen a handful of times. This chain links TRBV5-1 with TRBJ2-1; D might be TRBD2 (6 bases). CDR1 SGHRS and CDR2 YFSETQ come from the germline V gene. The CDR3 is 17 residues long. Trimming pared 0 bases from V and 0 bases from J, leaving 13 bases between. This chain's CDR3 is CASSLAGAMSSYNEQFF. The CDR3 coding sequence is TGCGCCAGCAGCTTGGCGGGAGCGATGAGCTCCTACAATGAGCAGTTCTTC.

The chain couples TRBV7-2 to TRBJ1-1, with TRBD1 matching 9 bases. The CDR3 has 15 amino acids. Trimming cost V 5 bases and J 1 base; bases outside gene matches: 5. Germline V gives CDR1 SGHTA, CDR2 FQGNSA. The CDR3 DNA reads TGTGCCAGCAGCGAGGGACAGGGTAAGAACACTGAAGCTTTCTTT. Its protein product is CASSEGQGKNTEAFF.